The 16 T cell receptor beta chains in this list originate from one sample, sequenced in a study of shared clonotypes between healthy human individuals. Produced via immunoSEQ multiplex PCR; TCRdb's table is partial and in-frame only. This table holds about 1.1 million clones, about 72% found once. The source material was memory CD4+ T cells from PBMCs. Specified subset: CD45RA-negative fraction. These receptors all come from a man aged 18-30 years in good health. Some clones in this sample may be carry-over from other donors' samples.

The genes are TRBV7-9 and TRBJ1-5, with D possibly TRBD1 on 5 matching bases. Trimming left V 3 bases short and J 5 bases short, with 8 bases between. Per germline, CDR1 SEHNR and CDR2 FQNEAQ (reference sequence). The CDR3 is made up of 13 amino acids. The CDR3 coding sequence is TGTGCCAGCAGCTTTTCACAGGATCAGCCCCAGCATTTT. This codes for CASSFSQDQPQHF.

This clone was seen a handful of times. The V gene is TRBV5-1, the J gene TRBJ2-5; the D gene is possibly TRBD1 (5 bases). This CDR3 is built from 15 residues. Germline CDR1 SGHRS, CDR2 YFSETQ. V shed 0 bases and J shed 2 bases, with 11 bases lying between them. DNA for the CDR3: TGCGCCAGCAGCTTGGGCGCAGGACAACAAGAGACCCAGTACTTC. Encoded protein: CASSLGAGQQETQYF. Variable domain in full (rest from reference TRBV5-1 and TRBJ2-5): KAGVTQTPRYLIKTRGQQVTLSCSPISGHRSVSWYQQTPGQGLQFLFEYFSETQRNKGNFPGRFSGRQFSNSRSEMNVSTLELGDSALYLCASSLGAGQQETQYFGPGTRLLVL.

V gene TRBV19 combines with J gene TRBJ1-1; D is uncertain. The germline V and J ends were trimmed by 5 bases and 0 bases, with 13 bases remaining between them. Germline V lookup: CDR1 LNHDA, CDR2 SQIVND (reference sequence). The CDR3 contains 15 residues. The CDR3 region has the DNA TGTGCCAGTAGTTCCGGAAGGGCGGTGAACACTGAAGCTTTCTTT. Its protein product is CASSSGRAVNTEAFF.

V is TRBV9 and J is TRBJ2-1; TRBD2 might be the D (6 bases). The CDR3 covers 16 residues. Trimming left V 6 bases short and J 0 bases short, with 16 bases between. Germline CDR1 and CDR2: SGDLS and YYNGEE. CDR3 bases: TGTGCCAGCACCCCGGCGGGGAGAAGCTCCTACAATGAGCAGTTCTTC. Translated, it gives CASTPAGRSSYNEQFF.

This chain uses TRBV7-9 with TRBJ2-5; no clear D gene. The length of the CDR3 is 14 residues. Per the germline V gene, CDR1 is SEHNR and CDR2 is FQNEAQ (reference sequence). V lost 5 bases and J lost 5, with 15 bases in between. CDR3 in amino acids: CASSLGVEGETQYF. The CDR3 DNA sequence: TGTGCCAGCAGCCTTGGCGTTGAAGGGGAGACCCAGTACTTC.

The CDR3 region has the DNA TGTGCCAGCACCATTCTGGCGGGAGGTGAACAAGAGACCCAGTACTTC. This codes for CASTILAGGEQETQYF. V usage is TRBV5-8 and J usage is TRBJ2-5; TRBD2 aligns across 8 bases. The V and J ends lost 6 bases and 2 bases, in that order; junction bases with no gene match: 12. Germline-derived CDR1 and CDR2 are SGHTS and YDEGEE. The CDR3 extends over 16 amino acids.

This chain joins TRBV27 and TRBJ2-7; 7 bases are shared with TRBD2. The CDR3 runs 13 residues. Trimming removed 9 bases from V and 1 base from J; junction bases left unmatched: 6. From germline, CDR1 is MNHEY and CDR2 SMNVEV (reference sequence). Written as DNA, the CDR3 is TGTGCCAGTTTGGGGGAGGGGTCCTACGAGCAGTACTTC. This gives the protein CASLGEGSYEQYF.

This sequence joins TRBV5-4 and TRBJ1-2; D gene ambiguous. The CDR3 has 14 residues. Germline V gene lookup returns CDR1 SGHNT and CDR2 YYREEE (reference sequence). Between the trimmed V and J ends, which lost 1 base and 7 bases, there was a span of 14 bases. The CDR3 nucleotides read TGTGCCAGCAGCTTGCAGATTACGGATAGTGGCTACACCTTC. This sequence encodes CASSLQITDSGYTF.

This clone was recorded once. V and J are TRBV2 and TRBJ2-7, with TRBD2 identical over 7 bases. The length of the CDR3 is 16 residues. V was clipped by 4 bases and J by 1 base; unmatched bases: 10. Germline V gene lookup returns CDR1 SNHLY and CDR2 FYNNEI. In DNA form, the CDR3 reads TGTGCCAGCAGTGCAGAGCGGGGCCTAAGGTCCTACGAGCAGTACTTC. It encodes CASSAERGLRSYEQYF.

CDR3 bases: TGTGCCAGTAGCCTCCGGGACAGGGGATCCTATGGCTACACCTTC. It is translated as CASSLRDRGSYGYTF. V and J are TRBV19 and TRBJ1-2, with 10 bases fitting TRBD1. The CDR3 length is 15 residues. Germline CDR1 and CDR2: LNHDA and SQIVND (reference sequence). V shed 6 bases, J shed 4 bases, and the junction held 8 bases outside the gene matches.

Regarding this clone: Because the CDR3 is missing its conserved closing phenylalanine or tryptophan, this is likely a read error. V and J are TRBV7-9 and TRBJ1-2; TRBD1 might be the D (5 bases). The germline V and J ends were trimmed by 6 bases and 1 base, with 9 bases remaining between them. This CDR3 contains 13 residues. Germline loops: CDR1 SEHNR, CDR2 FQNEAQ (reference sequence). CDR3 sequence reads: CASSFRDNYGYTS. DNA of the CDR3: TGTGCCAGCAGTTTCAGGGATAACTATGGCTACACCTCC.

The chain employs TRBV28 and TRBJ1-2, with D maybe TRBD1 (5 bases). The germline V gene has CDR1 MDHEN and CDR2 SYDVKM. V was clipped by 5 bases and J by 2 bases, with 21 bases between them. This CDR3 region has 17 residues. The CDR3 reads CASSIYVGRTGNYGYTF. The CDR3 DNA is TGTGCCAGCAGTATTTATGTGGGGCGGACCGGAAACTATGGCTACACCTTC.

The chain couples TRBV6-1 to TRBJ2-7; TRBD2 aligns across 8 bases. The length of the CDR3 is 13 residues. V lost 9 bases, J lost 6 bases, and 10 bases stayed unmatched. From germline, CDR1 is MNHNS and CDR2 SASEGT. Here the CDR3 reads CASSGLGGGEQYF. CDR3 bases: TGTGCCAGTTCGGGACTAGGTGGGGGCGAGCAGTACTTC.

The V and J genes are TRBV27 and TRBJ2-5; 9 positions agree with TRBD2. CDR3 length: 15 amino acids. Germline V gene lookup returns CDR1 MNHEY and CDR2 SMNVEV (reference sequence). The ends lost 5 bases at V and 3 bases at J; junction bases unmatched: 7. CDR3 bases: TGTGCCAGCAGTACCTTTCTAGCGGGAAAAGAGACCCAGTACTTC. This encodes CASSTFLAGKETQYF.

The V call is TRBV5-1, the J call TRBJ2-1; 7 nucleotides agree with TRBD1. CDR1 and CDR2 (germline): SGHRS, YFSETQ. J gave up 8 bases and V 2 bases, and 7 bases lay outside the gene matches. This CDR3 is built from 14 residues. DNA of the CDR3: TGCGCCAGCAGCTTCACCCACAGGGGTCATGAGCAGTTCTTC. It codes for CASSFTHRGHEQFF.

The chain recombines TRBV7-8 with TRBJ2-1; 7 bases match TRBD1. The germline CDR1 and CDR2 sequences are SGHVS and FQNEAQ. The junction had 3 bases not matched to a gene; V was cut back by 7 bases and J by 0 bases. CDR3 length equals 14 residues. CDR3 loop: CASNRDSSYNEQFF. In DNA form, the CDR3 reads TGTGCCAGCAACCGGGACAGCTCCTACAATGAGCAGTTCTTC.